Below are 25 T cell receptor beta chains sequenced from a single sample in a study of T cells in Graves' hyperthyroidism and ophthalmopathy. There were TCR beta CDR3 regions amplified from RNA transcripts. HTBI primers drove first-round RT-PCR of the TCR CDR3. TCRdb re-analysed the multiplex PCR reads in MiXCR, keeping a single row per CDR3 protein. This sample has some 600,000 distinct CDR3 sequences, with 14% found just once. Sequenced sample: blood. The receptors shown here come from a young woman with Graves' hyperthyroidism that later progressed to Graves' ophthalmopathy.

Turning to this clonotype: One end of the junction does not line up with germline, which may come from a read error. The chain employs TRBV7-9 and TRBJ2-1, with TRBD2 identical over 8 bases. The CDR3 is 15 amino acids. Germline assignment: CDR1 SEHNR and CDR2 FQNEAQ (reference sequence). The DNA for the CDR3 is TGTGCCAGCAGTCCCCCAGCGGGAGTCTTAGATGAGCAGCTCTTC. It specifies CASSPPAGVLDEQLF.

This sequence joins TRBV11-2 and TRBJ2-7; 8 bases are a match to TRBD2. The V and J ends lost 6 bases and 5 bases, in that order; junction bases with no gene match: 15. This CDR3 region has 16 residues. Germline loops: CDR1 SGHAT, CDR2 FQNNGV. The CDR3: CASSRSRTSSLNEQYF. CDR3 nucleotide sequence: TGTGCCAGCAGTCGCTCCCGGACTAGCAGCCTAAACGAGCAGTACTTC.

Ten or more counts support this clonotype. The rearrangement links TRBV6-2 or TRBV6-3 to TRBJ2-1; 12 bases map to TRBD1. Per germline, CDR1 MNHEY and CDR2 SVGEGT. V trimming: 7 bases; J trimming: 7 bases; junction bases outside the gene matches: 11. This CDR3 is 16 amino acids long. The CDR3 protein is CASNAPGTGGGNEQFF. The CDR3 region has the DNA TGTGCCAGCAACGCCCCCGGGACAGGGGGCGGAAATGAGCAGTTCTTC.

This clonotype was observed at least ten times. The chain has TRBV20-1 and TRBJ2-7, with 9 bases identical to TRBD2. The CDR3 runs to 16 residues. Trimming removed 2 bases from V and 3 bases from J; junction bases left unmatched: 11. Germline V gene sequence: CDR1 DFQATT, CDR2 SNEGSKA (reference sequence). CDR3 loop: CSARPAGGPLNYEQYF. The CDR3 DNA follows: TGCAGTGCTAGACCGGCGGGAGGGCCATTGAACTACGAGCAGTACTTC.

This clonotype occurred many times. This chain joins TRBV24-1 and TRBJ1-1; D call uncertain. V was trimmed by 8 bases and J by 1 base, leaving 10 bases between them. The germline V gene encodes CDR1 KGHDR and CDR2 SFDVKD. This CDR3 has 13 amino acids. DNA of the CDR3: TGTGCCACCAAGGAAGACGGGAACACTGAAGCTTTCTTT. Amino acids: CATKEDGNTEAFF.

This clonotype was picked up a small number of times. V and J are TRBV27 and TRBJ1-5; a weak D match, TRBD1 (5 bases). The CDR3 contains 14 residues. V gave up 0 bases and J gave up 7 bases, with 10 bases separating them. Per the germline V gene, CDR1 is MNHEY and CDR2 is SMNVEV (reference sequence). For the CDR3, the DNA is TGTGCCAGCAGTTTATCGTCCGGGGACCAGCCCCAGCATTTT. The encoded protein is CASSLSSGDQPQHF.

The chain carries TRBV18 and TRBJ2-4, with D possibly TRBD1 on 6 matching bases. This CDR3 spans 14 amino acids. Germline lookup yields CDR1 KGHSH and CDR2 LQKENI. V lost 3 bases, J lost 7 bases, and 13 bases lay in between. CDR3 amino acids: CASSPTPGHNIQYF. The CDR3 DNA reads TGTGCCAGCTCACCTACTCCGGGACACAACATTCAGTACTTC.

In its sample, this clonotype was seen many times. The chain couples TRBV12-5 to TRBJ2-2; 9 bases line up with TRBD1. Germline trimming cut 0 bases from V and 1 base from J; bases unmatched to any gene: 3. Germline-derived CDR1 and CDR2 are LGHNT and FRNRAP. This CDR3 comprises 17 residues. In DNA form, the CDR3 reads TGTGCTAGTGGTTTGGTCCGGGACAGGGAGAACACCGGGGAGCTGTTTTTT. This translates into CASGLVRDRENTGELFF.

In its sample, this clonotype was seen a few times. J is TRBJ1-2 and V is TRBV7-9; no firm D call. V was pared by 5 bases and J by 3 bases, with 13 bases between. CDR3 size: 14 residues. Germline values: CDR1 SEHNR, CDR2 FQNEAQ (reference sequence). In DNA form, the CDR3 reads TGTGCCAGCAGCGGAATGGAGGGCCACTATGGCTACACCTTC. Protein: CASSGMEGHYGYTF.

The sample holds many counts of this clonotype. The rearrangement uses TRBV6-1 and TRBJ1-6, with 7 bases fitting TRBD1. CDR3 length equals 16 residues. The V and J ends lost 6 bases and 7 bases, in that order; junction bases with no gene match: 12. CDR1 and CDR2 (germline): MNHNS, SASEGT. The CDR3 DNA sequence: TGTGCCAGCAGGACTCGGGGGACAGAAAAGAATTCACCCCTCCACTTT. Encoded protein: CASRTRGTEKNSPLHF.

With regard to this clonotype: A read error may be the cause here, since a much bigger clone is one base away. The chain links TRBV24-1 to TRBJ2-1; D gene unclear. The CDR3 runs to 12 residues. Germline CDR1 reads KGHDR; CDR2 reads SFDVKD. Trimming removed 9 bases from V and 5 bases from J, with 10 bases in between. CDR3 nucleotides: TGTGCCACCCGTTCCCAGAACAATGAGCAGTTCTTC. It is translated as CATRSQNNEQFF.

This chain links TRBV7-2 with TRBJ2-5; 8 bases fit TRBD2. Trimming removed 5 bases from V and 5 bases from J; junction bases left unmatched: 13. Germline CDR1 and CDR2: SGHTA and FQGNSA. The CDR3 contains 16 residues. CDR3 region: CASSIMTSATGETQYF. DNA for the CDR3: TGTGCCAGCAGCATCATGACTAGCGCAACAGGGGAGACCCAGTACTTC.

This clonotype was counted at least ten times. The chain carries TRBV7-9 and TRBJ2-5, with D unresolved. The CDR3 is 12 amino acids. Germline V lookup: CDR1 SEHNR, CDR2 FQNEAQ (reference sequence). V gave up 5 bases and J gave up 12 bases, with 16 bases separating them. The CDR3 sequence is CASSGPSPPEYF. The CDR3 DNA follows: TGTGCCAGCAGCGGGCCGTCCCCCCCGGAGTACTTC.

The sample holds many counts of this clonotype. The chain is built from TRBV27 and TRBJ1-6; a possible D gene is TRBD1 (5 bases). V dropped 7 bases and J dropped 7 bases, with 14 bases sitting between them. The CDR3 sequence is 14 residues long. Germline assignment: CDR1 MNHEY and CDR2 SMNVEV (reference sequence). CDR3 protein: CASTLGGPNSPLHF. In DNA, the CDR3 is TGTGCCAGCACCTTGGGGGGACCAAATTCACCCCTCCACTTT.

This clonotype was seen repeatedly, ten times or more. The chain employs TRBV7-2 and TRBJ2-3; 10 nucleotides match TRBD1. Losses at the gene ends were 4 bases for V and 3 bases for J; bases not matched to a gene: 10. The germline V gene has CDR1 SGHTA and CDR2 FQGNSA. CDR3 size: 17 residues. The CDR3 sequence: CASSSPPGTGATDTQYF. The CDR3 DNA reads as TGTGCCAGCAGCTCACCCCCCGGGACAGGGGCAACAGATACGCAGTATTTT.

In this sample, this clonotype turned up many times. The J gene is TRBJ2-1, the V gene TRBV19; D is unclear. The CDR3 extends over 13 amino acids. CDR1 and CDR2 (germline): LNHDA, SQIVND (reference sequence). V shed 4 bases and J shed 10 bases, with 14 bases lying between them. CDR3 sequence reads: CASSRVLSDEQFF. The CDR3 DNA sequence: TGTGCCAGTAGTAGGGTCCTAAGCGACGAGCAGTTCTTC. Supplemented by reference TRBV19 and TRBJ2-1, the full variable domain reads DGGITQSPKYLFRKEGQNVTLSCEQNLNHDAMYWYRQDPGQGLRLIYYSQIVNDFQKGDIAEGYSVSREKKESFPLTVTSAQKNPTAFYLCASSRVLSDEQFFGPGTRLTVL.

This clonotype was detected only a few times. V and J are TRBV11-3 and TRBJ2-3; 8 bases are shared with TRBD1. Unmatched junction bases numbered 9, after V lost 6 bases and J lost 7 bases. Germline-derived CDR1 and CDR2 are SGHNT and YENEEA. The CDR3 has 14 amino acids. CDR3 in amino acids: CASSPRQGTNTQYF. CDR3 DNA: TGTGCCAGCAGTCCACGACAGGGGACGAATACGCAGTATTTT.

The sample holds a few counts of this clonotype. This chain links TRBV29-1 with TRBJ2-2; no clear D gene. V was trimmed by 0 bases and J by 4 bases, leaving 18 bases between them. This CDR3 comprises 17 residues. Germline assignment: CDR1 SQVTM and CDR2 ANQGSEA. The DNA for the CDR3 is TGCAGCGTTGAAGATCGCAAGACCCACCCAACCACCGGGGAGCTGTTTTTT. As protein: CSVEDRKTHPTTGELFF.

This clonotype was seen ten or more times. V gene TRBV24-1 combines with J gene TRBJ1-2; weak D call: TRBD1 (5 bases). Germline-derived CDR1 and CDR2 are KGHDR and SFDVKD. V lost 5 bases to trimming and J lost 3 bases, with 9 bases between them. The CDR3 totals 13 residues. The CDR3 loop is CATSGETDYGYTF. The CDR3 DNA sequence: TGTGCCACCAGTGGAGAGACAGACTATGGCTACACCTTC.

This clonotype showed up many times. The gene calls are TRBV28 and TRBJ2-5; no definite D call. The CDR3 consists of 13 residues. Per germline, CDR1 MDHEN and CDR2 SYDVKM. The V end was cut by 6 bases, the J end by 2 bases, with 10 bases between. CDR3 protein: CASRKDGQETQYF. The CDR3 nucleotides read TGTGCCAGCAGGAAGGACGGACAAGAGACCCAGTACTTC.

This rearrangement joins TRBV12-5 to TRBJ2-1, with 9 bases fitting TRBD1. The junction had 6 bases not matched to a gene; V was cut back by 0 bases and J by 6 bases. Germline V gene lookup returns CDR1 LGHNT and CDR2 FRNRAP. The CDR3 sequence is 16 residues long. CDR3 residues: CASGLVRGTGTNEQFF. The CDR3, as DNA: TGTGCTAGTGGTTTGGTCAGGGGGACAGGGACCAATGAGCAGTTCTTC.

The table lists this clonotype with a few counts. The chain combines TRBV9 with TRBJ2-3; the match to TRBD1 covers 7 bases. This CDR3 is built from 16 residues. The germline V gene has CDR1 SGDLS and CDR2 YYNGEE. The ends lost 3 bases at V and 2 bases at J; junction bases unmatched: 9. In DNA form, the CDR3 reads TGTGCCAGCAGCGCTTGGGGCAGGGGGAACACAGATACGCAGTATTTT. Translated, it gives CASSAWGRGNTDTQYF. Full variable domain (missing parts from reference TRBV9 and TRBJ2-3): DSGVTQTPKHLITATGQRVTLRCSPRSGDLSVYWYQQSLDQGLQFLIQYYNGEERAKGNILERFSAQQFPDLHSELNLSSLELGDSALYFCASSAWGRGNTDTQYFGPGTRLTVL.

Ten or more counts support this clonotype. The CDR3 spells CASSLGGASREKLFF. The DNA of the CDR3 is TGTGCCAGCAGTTTAGGAGGGGCGAGTCGAGAAAAACTGTTTTTT. V usage is TRBV12-3 or TRBV12-4 and J usage is TRBJ1-4; D is possibly TRBD1 (5 bases). The CDR3 has 15 amino acids. V gave up 1 base and J gave up 8 bases, with 14 bases separating them.

This clonotype was counted a few times. The V call is TRBV9, the J call TRBJ2-7; maybe TRBD1 (5 bases). Trimming pared 4 bases from V and 2 bases from J, leaving 16 bases between. This CDR3 is 15 amino acids long. The germline CDR1 and CDR2 sequences are SGDLS and YYNGEE. CDR3 amino acids: CASSLTGLGAYEQYF. CDR3 nucleotide sequence: TGTGCCAGCAGCCTCACAGGTCTAGGGGCCTACGAGCAGTACTTC.

This clonotype has at least ten counts. J is TRBJ2-3 and V is TRBV20-1; 9 nucleotides agree with TRBD2. CDR1 is DFQATT, CDR2 SNEGSKA, per germline (reference sequence). J was trimmed by 0 bases and V by 6 bases; bases with no gene match: 7. CDR3 length: 15 residues. The CDR3 here is CSAPQRGESTDTQYF. The CDR3 coding sequence is TGCAGTGCACCCCAGCGGGGGGAGAGCACAGATACGCAGTATTTT.